This note documents a single TCR beta chain sequence. The data belong to a study of cytomegalovirus exposure and HLA in healthy donors. 13 Jbeta primers and 60 Vbeta primers were used for the PCR. Profiled with immunoSEQ multiplex PCR; TCRdb holds only in-frame clones, not every one. The data contain over 150,000 clones, around 88% of them singletons. V lost 1 base and J lost 5; bases outside the gene matches: 4. This CDR3 has 16 amino acids. Germline V CDR1 and CDR2: SGHVS, FQNEAQ. The source of this sequence is a woman aged 25 to 45 in good health and CMV-seronegative. The sequenced material came from PBMCs. This sequence joins TRBV7-8 and TRBJ2-7; 14 bases fit TRBD2. The CDR3 is CASSLVGTSGSHEQYF. The CDR3 DNA is TGTGCCAGCAGCTTAGTCGGGACTAGCGGGAGCCACGAGCAGTACTTC.